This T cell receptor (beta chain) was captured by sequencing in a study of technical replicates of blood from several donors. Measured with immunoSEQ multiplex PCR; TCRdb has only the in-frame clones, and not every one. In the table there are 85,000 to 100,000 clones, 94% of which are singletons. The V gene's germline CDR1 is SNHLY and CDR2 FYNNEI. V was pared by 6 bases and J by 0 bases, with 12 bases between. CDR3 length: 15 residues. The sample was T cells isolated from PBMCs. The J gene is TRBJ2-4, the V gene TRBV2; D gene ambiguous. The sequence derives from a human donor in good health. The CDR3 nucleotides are TGTGCCAGCAGAAACAGTTATCTAGCCAAAAACATTCAGTACTTC. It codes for CASRNSYLAKNIQYF.